This TCR beta chain was sequenced during a study of blood T cells in healthy people across ages (dated by TCRdb to 2015 to 2017). Some background on the complete study: In model experiments, roughly one uniquely barcoded TCR beta cDNA molecule per two T cells was captured by template switching. Using deep sequencing normalized with unique cDNA molecular identifiers, the study measured how TCR beta repertoire diversity changes with age. The donors were split into four age groups: young (average around 15 years), middle-aged (about 40), aged (62) and long-lived (more than 80). To avoid experimental bias, donors of different ages were spread randomly across the sequencing lanes. Using the same blood draw, the study looked at two additional independent replicas of 1 million unique cDNA reads for two donors, one aged 18 to 30 and the other aged 80 or older.

Systemically healthy Caucasian individuals from Russia, 35 to 50 in total and aged 6 to 90 years, were included as donors. Each donor gave ten milliliters of peripheral blood, collected into EDTA-treated Vacutainer tubes. Ficoll-Paque density-gradient centrifugation was used to isolate PBMCs, with at least 6 million per sample. Total RNA was extracted from PBMCs with Trizol reagent, with at least 6 micrograms obtained per sample. Naive CD45RAhigh/CD27high T cell percentages were measured by flow cytometry on a PBMC aliquot from every donor. This clonotype was detected once. Its antigen is currently not known. No per-base quality is available; no much larger clone lies one base away. The library was produced with 5' RACE. TCRdb records Illumina HiSeq 2500 as the sequencer. A second roughly 7 to 12 cycle PCR used a sample-barcoded 5' primer and a J-beta primer mix. A template-switch 5' adaptor carrying 12 random nucleotides introduced a unique molecular identifier onto each TCR beta cDNA molecule. Each sample yielded at least 3 million CDR3-containing paired-end reads. First-strand cDNA was synthesized from all RNA with the Mint cDNA synthesis kit, primed by a TRBC-specific oligonucleotide. All cDNA was treated with uracil-DNA glycosylase and then went through a first 18-cycle PCR with the universal primers M1SS and BC2_uni_R. The authors processed their data as follows. Normalization of each sample was performed by random selection of 1 million high-quality reads, each carrying a distinct molecular identifier. Reads with shared molecular identifiers were discarded instead of being binned into consensus sequences. MiTCR, set to a Q25 quality threshold and the strictest error-elimination algorithm, was used for CDR3 identification, clonotype clustering and error correction. A nonparametric unseen species model with Euler transformation was used to estimate lower-bound total TCR beta diversity. TCRdb ran its own pipeline on the public reads, namely fastp trimming at Q25 and MiXCR clone calling, and kept in-frame beta chains. Each entry merges the rows of one CDR3 protein and shows their most common DNA and genes. V and J calls and clone size were set by TCRdb, not the authors. The sample includes 1 million or so distinct CDR3 sequences, with more than 40% observed a single time. The top ten constitute 18% of the sample.

What the study reported, not specific to this receptor: The CMV infection status of donors was not known, potentially confounding age-related changes in expanded clonotypes. Observed TCR beta diversity correlated strongly with the percentage of naive T cells measured by flow cytometry. Estimates of total diversity based on one million sequenced T cells were considered lower bounds and underestimates. Because profiling used bulk unsorted PBMCs, naive and antigen-experienced compartments could not be compared conclusively. As age increased, observed TCR beta diversity per million T cells dropped in a roughly linear way, and a significant reduction was already evident by age 40. Compared with the aged group, more naive CD4+ T cells, fewer expanded clones and increased TCR diversity were shown by the long-lived group, suggesting age selection.

The receptor comes from a woman aged 60-75 years in good health. Sample: blood.

The DNA sequence is TGTGCCAGCAGTCACGGGACAGCAAGCTCTGGGGCCAACGTCCTGACTTTC. This codes for CASSHGTASSGANVLTF. Rearrangement joined TRBV28 to TRBJ2-6; 7 of the junction bases match TRBD1. Here V drops 5 bases and J drops 0 bases, and the junction holds 7 bases not matched to any gene. Counted from cysteine to phenylalanine, this CDR3 has 17 amino acids. The only DNA kept is the CDR3, 51 bases in frame from the first base. CDR1 MDHEN and CDR2 SYDVKM were looked up in the germline V gene.